Sequencing of this TCR beta chain was carried out in a study of blood T cell repertoires in COVID-19. Looking at the study overall: There were acute and convalescent COVID-19 samples, and they came from the United States, Italy and Spain. PBMCs, B-cell-depleted T cells, or T cells were the source of the cDNA or gDNA that made up the material.

Trimming at V came to 2 bases and at J to 5 bases, leaving 1 base not matched to a gene. Germline CDR1 is MNHEY and CDR2 is SMNVEV (reference sequence). The CDR3 spans 13 residues. In the source study's methods: Reference gene primers were amplified, and this amplification served to estimate nucleated cell counts. Clones were read by immunoSEQ multiplex PCR, and TCRdb kept only the in-frame ones, dropping some. The V and J calls and clone size are taken from that table; D and trimming were inferred from the DNA. The sample consists of roughly 200,000 clones, around 88% of them appearing once. The material sequenced was peripheral blood. This receptor was identified in a man in his late teens or twenties with active or convalescent COVID-19. The chain links TRBV27 to TRBJ2-3, with 7 bases aligning to TRBD2. CDR3 residues: CASSLGGVDTQYF. The CDR3 DNA is TGTGCCAGCAGTTTAGGGGGGGTAGATACGCAGTATTTT.